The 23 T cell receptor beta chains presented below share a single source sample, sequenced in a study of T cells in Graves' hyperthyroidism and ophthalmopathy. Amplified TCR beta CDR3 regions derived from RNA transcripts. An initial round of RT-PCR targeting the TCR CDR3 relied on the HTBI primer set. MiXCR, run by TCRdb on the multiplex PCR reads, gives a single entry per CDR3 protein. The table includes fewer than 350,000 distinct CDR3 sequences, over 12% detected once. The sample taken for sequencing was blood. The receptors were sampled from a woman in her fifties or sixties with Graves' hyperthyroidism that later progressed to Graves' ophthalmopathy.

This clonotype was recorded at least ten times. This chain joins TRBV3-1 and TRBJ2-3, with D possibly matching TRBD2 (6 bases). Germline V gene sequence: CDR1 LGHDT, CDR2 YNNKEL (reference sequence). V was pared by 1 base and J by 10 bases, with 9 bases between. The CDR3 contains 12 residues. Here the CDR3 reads CASSQVGGPQYF. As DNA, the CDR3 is TGTGCCAGCAGCCAAGTGGGAGGACCGCAGTATTTT.

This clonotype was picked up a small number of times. The CDR3 sequence: CASSQVAGVYEQYF. The CDR3 nucleotides are TGCGCCAGCAGCCAAGTTGCTGGGGTCTACGAGCAGTACTTC. The genes are TRBV4-1 and TRBJ2-7; no clear D gene. The CDR3 spans 14 residues. Germline V CDR1 and CDR2: MGHRA, YSYEKL. Trimming took off 1 base at V and 3 bases at J, with 10 bases between the two ends.

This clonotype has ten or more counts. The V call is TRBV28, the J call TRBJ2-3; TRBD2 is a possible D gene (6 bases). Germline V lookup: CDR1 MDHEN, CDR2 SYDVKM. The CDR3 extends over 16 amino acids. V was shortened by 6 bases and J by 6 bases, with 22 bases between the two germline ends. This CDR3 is CASSPSVAGKEDTQYF. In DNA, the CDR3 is TGTGCCAGCAGCCCTTCAGTGGCGGGGAAGGAGGATACGCAGTATTTT.

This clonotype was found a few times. The chain's CDR3 is CAGSSGGGTDTQYF. CDR3 bases: TGTGCCGGATCTAGCGGGGGCGGCACAGATACGCAGTATTTT. The J gene is TRBJ2-3, the V gene TRBV6-1, with 10 bases fitting TRBD2. This CDR3 has 14 amino acids. V shed 11 bases, J shed 1 base, and the junction held 6 bases outside the gene matches. Germline-derived CDR1 and CDR2 are MNHNS and SASEGT.

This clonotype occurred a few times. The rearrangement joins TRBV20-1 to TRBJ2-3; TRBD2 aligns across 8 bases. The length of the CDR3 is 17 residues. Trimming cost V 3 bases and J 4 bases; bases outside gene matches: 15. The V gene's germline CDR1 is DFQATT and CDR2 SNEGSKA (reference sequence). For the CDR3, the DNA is TGCAGTGCTAGCCCTCTAGGAGCGGGAGTACGGGCAGATACGCAGTATTTT. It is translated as CSASPLGAGVRADTQYF.

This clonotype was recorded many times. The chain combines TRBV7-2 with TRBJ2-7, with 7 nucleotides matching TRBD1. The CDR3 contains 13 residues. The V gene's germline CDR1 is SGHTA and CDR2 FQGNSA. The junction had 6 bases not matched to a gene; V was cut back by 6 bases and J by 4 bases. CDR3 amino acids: CASRGGLRYEQYF. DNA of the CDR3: TGTGCCAGCAGAGGGGGCCTACGGTACGAGCAGTACTTC.

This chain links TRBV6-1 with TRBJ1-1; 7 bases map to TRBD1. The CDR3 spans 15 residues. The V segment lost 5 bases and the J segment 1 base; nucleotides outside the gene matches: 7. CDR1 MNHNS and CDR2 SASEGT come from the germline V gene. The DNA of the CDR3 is TGTGCCAGCAGTCCACAGGGGAGGGGGAACACTGAAGCTTTCTTT. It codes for CASSPQGRGNTEAFF.

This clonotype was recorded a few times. The CDR3 DNA reads as TGTGCCAGCAGCTCCAGATCCTCTGGGGCCAACGTCCTGACTTTC. Encoded protein: CASSSRSSGANVLTF. The chain links TRBV9 to TRBJ2-6; unclear D gene. Germline loops: CDR1 SGDLS, CDR2 YYNGEE. V dropped 4 bases and J dropped 0 bases, with 8 bases sitting between them. This CDR3 has 15 amino acids.

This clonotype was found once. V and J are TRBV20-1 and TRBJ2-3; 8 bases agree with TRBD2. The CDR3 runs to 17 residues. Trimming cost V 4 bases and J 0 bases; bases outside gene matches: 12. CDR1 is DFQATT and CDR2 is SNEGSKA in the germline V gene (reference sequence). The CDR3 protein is CSATRSGNPSSTDTQYF. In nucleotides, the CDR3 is TGCAGTGCTACTCGTAGCGGGAACCCTTCTAGCACAGATACGCAGTATTTT.

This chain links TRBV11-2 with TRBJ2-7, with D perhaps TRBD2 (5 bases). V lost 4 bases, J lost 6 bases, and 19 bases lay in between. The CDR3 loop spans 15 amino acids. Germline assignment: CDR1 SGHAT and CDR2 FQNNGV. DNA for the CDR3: TGTGCCAGCAGCTCCAACCGGGAAATTACGGGCGAGCAGTACTTC. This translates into CASSSNREITGEQYF.

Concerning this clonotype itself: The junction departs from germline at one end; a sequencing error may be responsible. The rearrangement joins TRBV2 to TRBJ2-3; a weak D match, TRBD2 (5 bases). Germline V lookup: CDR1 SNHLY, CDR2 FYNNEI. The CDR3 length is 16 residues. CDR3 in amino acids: CVSGEGRGPGPDTQYF. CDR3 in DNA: TGTGTCAGCGGTGAGGGTCGAGGGCCCGGGCCGGATACGCAGTATTTT.

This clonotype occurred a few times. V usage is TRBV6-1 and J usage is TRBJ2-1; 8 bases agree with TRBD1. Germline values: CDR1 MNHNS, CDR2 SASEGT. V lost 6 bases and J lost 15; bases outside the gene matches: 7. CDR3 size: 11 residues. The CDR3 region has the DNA TGTGCCAGCAGGAAAGGGACAGGAACGTTCTTC. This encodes CASRKGTGTFF.

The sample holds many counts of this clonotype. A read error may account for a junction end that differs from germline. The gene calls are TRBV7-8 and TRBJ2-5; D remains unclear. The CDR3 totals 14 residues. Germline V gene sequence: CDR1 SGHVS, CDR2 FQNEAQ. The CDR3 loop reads CASSLAGLQETQYF. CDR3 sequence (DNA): TGTGCCAGCAGTTTAGCCGGGCTCCAAGAGACCCAGTACTTC. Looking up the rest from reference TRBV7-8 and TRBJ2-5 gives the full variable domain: GAGVSQSPRYKVAKRGQDVALRCDPISGHVSLFWYQQALGQGPEFLTYFQNEAQLDKSGLPSDRFFAERPEGSVSTLKIQRTQQEDSAVYLCASSLAGLQETQYFGPGTRLLVL.

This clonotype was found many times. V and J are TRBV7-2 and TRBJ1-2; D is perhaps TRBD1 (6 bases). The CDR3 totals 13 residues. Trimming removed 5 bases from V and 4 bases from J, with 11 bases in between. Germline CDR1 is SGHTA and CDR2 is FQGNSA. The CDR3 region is CASSRTDLYGYTF. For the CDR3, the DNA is TGTGCCAGCAGCCGGACAGACCTCTATGGCTACACCTTC.

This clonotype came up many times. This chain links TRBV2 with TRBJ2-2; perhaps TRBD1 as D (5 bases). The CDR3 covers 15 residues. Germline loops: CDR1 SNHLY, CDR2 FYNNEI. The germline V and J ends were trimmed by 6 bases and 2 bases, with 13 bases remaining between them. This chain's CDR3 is CASRTDSGNTGELFF. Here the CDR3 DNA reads TGTGCCAGCAGGACAGACAGTGGAAACACCGGGGAGCTGTTTTTT.

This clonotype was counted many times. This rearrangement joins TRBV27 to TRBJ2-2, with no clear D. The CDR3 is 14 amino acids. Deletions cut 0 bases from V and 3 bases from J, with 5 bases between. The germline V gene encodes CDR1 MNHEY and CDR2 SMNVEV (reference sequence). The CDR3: CASSLSSDTGELFF. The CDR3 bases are TGTGCCAGCAGTTTATCGTCGGACACCGGGGAGCTGTTTTTT.

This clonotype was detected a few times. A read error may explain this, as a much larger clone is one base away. This CDR3 is CAISLGEAGIGNEQFF. Here the CDR3 DNA reads TGTGCCATCAGCTTAGGTGAAGCGGGGATAGGCAATGAGCAGTTCTTC. This rearrangement joins TRBV11-3 to TRBJ2-1; 7 nucleotides agree with TRBD2. The CDR3 loop spans 16 amino acids. Germline-derived CDR1 and CDR2 are SGHNT and YENEEA.

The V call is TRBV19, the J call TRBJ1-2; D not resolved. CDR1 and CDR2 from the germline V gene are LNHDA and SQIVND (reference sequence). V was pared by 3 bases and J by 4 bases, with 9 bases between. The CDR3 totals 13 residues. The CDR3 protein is CASSIGGSYGYTF. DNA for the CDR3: TGTGCCAGTAGTATTGGAGGGTCCTATGGCTACACCTTC.

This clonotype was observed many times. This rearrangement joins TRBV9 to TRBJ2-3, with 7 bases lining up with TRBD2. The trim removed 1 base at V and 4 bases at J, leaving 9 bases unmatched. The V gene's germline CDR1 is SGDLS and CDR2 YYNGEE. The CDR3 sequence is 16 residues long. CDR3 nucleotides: TGTGCCAGCAGCGTATATCCGGGAGGTGGCCCAGATACGCAGTATTTT. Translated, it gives CASSVYPGGGPDTQYF.

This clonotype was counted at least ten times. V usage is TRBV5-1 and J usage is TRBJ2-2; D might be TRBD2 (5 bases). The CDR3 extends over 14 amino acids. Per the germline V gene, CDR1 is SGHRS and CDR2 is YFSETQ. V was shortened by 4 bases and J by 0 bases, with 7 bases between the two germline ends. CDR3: CASSPGTNTGELFF. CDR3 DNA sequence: TGCGCCAGCAGCCCCGGGACGAACACCGGGGAGCTGTTTTTT.

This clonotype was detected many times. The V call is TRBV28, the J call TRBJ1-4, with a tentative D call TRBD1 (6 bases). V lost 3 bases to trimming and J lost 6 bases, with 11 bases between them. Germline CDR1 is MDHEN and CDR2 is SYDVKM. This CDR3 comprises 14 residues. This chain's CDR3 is CASSFVRGDEKLFF. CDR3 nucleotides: TGTGCCAGCAGTTTCGTAAGGGGGGATGAAAAACTGTTTTTT.

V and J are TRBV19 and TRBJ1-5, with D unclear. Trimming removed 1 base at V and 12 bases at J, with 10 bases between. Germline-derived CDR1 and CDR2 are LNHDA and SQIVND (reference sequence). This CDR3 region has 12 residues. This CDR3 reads CASSIADGFQHF. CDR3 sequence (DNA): TGTGCCAGTAGTATAGCGGACGGTTTCCAGCATTTT.

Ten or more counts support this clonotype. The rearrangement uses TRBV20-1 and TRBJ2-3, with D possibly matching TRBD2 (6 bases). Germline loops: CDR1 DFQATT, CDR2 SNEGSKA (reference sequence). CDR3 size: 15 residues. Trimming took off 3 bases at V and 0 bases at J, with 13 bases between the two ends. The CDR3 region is CSARRPGTSTDTQYF. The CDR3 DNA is TGCAGTGCTAGGCGCCCGGGGACTAGCACAGATACGCAGTATTTT.